This TCR beta chain is drawn from a study of blood T cell repertoires in COVID-19. Study-wide context: Samples taken during acute and convalescent COVID-19 were collected in the United States, Italy and Spain. The analysed material was cDNA or gDNA that came from T cells, B-cell-depleted T cells, or PBMCs.

Study processing details: The authors estimated nucleated cell counts from reference gene primer amplification. TCRdb's copy holds only in-frame clones and misses some; the assay was immunoSEQ multiplex PCR. V and J calls and clone size are copied from that table; D and trimming were computed from the DNA. The data contain about 440,000 clones, 85% to 90% of them singletons. This CDR3 is built from 15 residues. From germline, CDR1 is MGHRA and CDR2 YSYEKL. The trim removed 1 base at V and 6 bases at J, leaving 3 bases unmatched. Material for sequencing was peripheral blood. This TCR derives from a woman in her twenties or thirties with acute or convalescent COVID-19. V is TRBV4-1 and J is TRBJ2-2; 9 bases are shared with TRBD1. The CDR3 nucleotides read TGCGCCAGCAGCCAAGGGACAGGGGACGCCGGGGAGCTGTTTTTT. The encoded protein is CASSQGTGDAGELFF.